This T cell receptor (beta chain) comes out of a study of shared clonotypes between healthy human individuals. At the level of the study: Each donor's CD8 memory used one plate, CD8 naive two, each CD4 subset three.

This CDR3 has 16 amino acids. With V trimmed by 6 bases and J by 0 bases, 8 bases remained unmatched. The germline V gene has CDR1 MDHEN and CDR2 SYDVKM. Profiling relied on immunoSEQ multiplex PCR, and the TCRdb table lists in-frame clones only, not all of them. The sample lists around 2.5 million clones; approximately 93% were seen once. Study-wide results and limits: The four-donor shared clonotypes exceeded non-shared clonotypes in generation probability, with non-shared ones scoring lower.

On this clone: What it recognizes is unknown.

The source of this sequence is a man in his late teens or twenties in good health. Some clones in this sample may be carry-over from other donors' samples. Sample: naive CD4+ T cells from PBMCs. Noted subset: CD45RA+ positively selected. The chain uses TRBV28 and TRBJ1-3, with 7 positions matching TRBD1. In DNA, the CDR3 is TGTGCCAGCAGGCCTACAGGGGCTTACTCTGGAAACACCATATATTTT. Its protein product is CASRPTGAYSGNTIYF.